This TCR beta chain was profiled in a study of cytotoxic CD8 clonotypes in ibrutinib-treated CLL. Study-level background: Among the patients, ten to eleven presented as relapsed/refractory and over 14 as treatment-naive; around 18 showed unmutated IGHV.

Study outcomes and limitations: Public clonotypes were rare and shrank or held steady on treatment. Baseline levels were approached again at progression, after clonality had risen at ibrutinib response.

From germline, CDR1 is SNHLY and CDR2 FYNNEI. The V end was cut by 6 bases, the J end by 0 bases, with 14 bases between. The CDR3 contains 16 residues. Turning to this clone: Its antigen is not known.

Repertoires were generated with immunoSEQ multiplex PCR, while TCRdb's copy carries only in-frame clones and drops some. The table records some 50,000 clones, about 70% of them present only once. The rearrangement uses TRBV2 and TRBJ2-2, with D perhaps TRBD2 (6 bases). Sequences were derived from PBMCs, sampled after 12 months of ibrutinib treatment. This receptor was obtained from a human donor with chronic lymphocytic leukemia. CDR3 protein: CASSPLGLSNTGELFF. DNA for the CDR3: TGTGCCAGCAGCCCACTGGGACTCTCGAACACCGGGGAGCTGTTTTTT.